The present T cell receptor (beta chain) was sequenced within a study of molecular identifiers for immune sequencing clone quantification. Overall study results and limits: Whereas naive cells kept under 1% of molecules in clones above 20 RNA copies, such clones held over 97% in effectors. Jurkat TCR RNA from one cell was spiked into about a million naive cells, and it was reportedly detectable there.

TCRdb recomputed calls from the PCR reads with MiXCR, one row per CDR3 protein. The data show around 300,000 distinct CDR3 sequences, roughly 24% seen once. In its sample, this clonotype was seen many times. As yet, its antigen is unknown. Construction of naive CD8 libraries employed about 17,000 to 1,100,000 sorted cells together with 10%, 30% or 50% RNA. As CD8+CD4-CCR7+CD45RA+ cells, naive CD8 T cells were sorted. CDR1 is SGHVS and CDR2 is FNYEAQ in the germline V gene. Trimming took 1 base from V and 7 from J; bases not matched to a gene: 7. This CDR3 region has 15 residues. The sample was naive CD8+ T cells from blood, with Jurkat cell RNA spiked in. Subset given: FACS-sorted CD8+CD4-CCR7+CD45RA+ naive T cells. The chain employs TRBV7-6 and TRBJ2-7, with TRBD2 matching 10 bases. This TCR was sampled from a human donor in good health. Some libraries in this study had Jurkat cell RNA spiked in. DNA for the CDR3: TGTGCCAGCAGCTTAGAGCGGGGGGGCCTGGAAGAGCAGTACTTC. The encoded protein is CASSLERGGLEEQYF.